The 23 T cell receptor beta chains below all came from one sample that was sequenced in a study of primary melanoma T cells and metastatic recurrence. The protocol was immunoSEQ multiplex PCR, while the TCRdb copy is restricted to in-frame clones and leaves out a portion. The data contain 95 to 150 clones, approximately 94% of them seen just once; the ten biggest clones take up 15% to 20%. The sample taken for sequencing was melanoma tumor tissue. Receptor source: a human donor with melanoma.

Note on this clone: Germline is not matched at one junction end, which may reflect a read error. V usage is TRBV11-3 and J usage is TRBJ2-1; D not certain. CDR1 SGHNT and CDR2 YENEEA come from the germline V gene. The CDR3 spans 15 residues. CDR3 region: CASSLEASSYNEQFF. The CDR3 DNA sequence: TGTGCCAGCAGCCTAGAGGCGAGCTCCTACAATGAGCAGTTCTTC.

The chain uses TRBV11-3 and TRBJ2-1, with D perhaps TRBD1 or TRBD2 (5 bases each). V was cut by 5 bases and J by 5 bases, with 25 bases left in between. This CDR3 comprises 18 residues. Germline lookup yields CDR1 SGHNT and CDR2 YENEEA. CDR3 bases: TGTGCCAGCAGCCTCCAACCTCCGGGACGCGTGAATCACAATGAGCAGTTCTTC. It codes for CASSLQPPGRVNHNEQFF.

The chain couples TRBV19 to TRBJ1-2, with 11 bases that match TRBD1. Germline lookup yields CDR1 LNHDA and CDR2 SQIVND (reference sequence). V trimming: 5 bases; J trimming: 7 bases; junction bases outside the gene matches: 6. This CDR3 has 14 amino acids. Here the CDR3 reads CASSPDRGRLGYTF. The CDR3 nucleotides read TGTGCCAGTAGTCCGGACAGGGGGCGGCTTGGCTACACCTTC. The variable domain in full, completed from reference TRBV19 and TRBJ1-2, reads DGGITQSPKYLFRKEGQNVTLSCEQNLNHDAMYWYRQDPGQGLRLIYYSQIVNDFQKGDIAEGYSVSREKKESFPLTVTSAQKNPTAFYLCASSPDRGRLGYTFGSGTRLTVV.

V is TRBV23-1 and J is TRBJ1-3; D gene ambiguous. TRBV23-1 is placed among ORFs of uncertain function. Trimming pared 6 bases from V and 6 bases from J, leaving 15 bases between. This CDR3 is built from 14 residues. This CDR3 is CASSQRGIENTIYF. The CDR3 DNA is TGCGCCAGCAGCCAACGAGGGATCGAAAACACCATATATTTT.

In the case of this clone: Compared with germline, one end of the junction differs, possibly owing to a read error. The CDR3 protein is CTSSLTSGNAYEQYF. The CDR3 DNA reads as TGTACCAGCAGCTTGACTAGCGGGAACGCCTACGAGCAGTACTTC. The rearrangement joins TRBV11-3 to TRBJ2-7, with 11 bases aligning to TRBD2. Looked up from germline, CDR1 is SGHNT and CDR2 is YENEEA. This CDR3 has 15 amino acids.

The rearrangement uses TRBV11-3 and TRBJ1-4; possibly TRBD1 for D (5 bases). The germline V gene has CDR1 SGHNT and CDR2 YENEEA. The CDR3 is made up of 15 amino acids. The V and J ends lost 1 base and 7 bases respectively, with 13 bases between them. The chain's CDR3 is CASSLGGGGVEKLFF. The CDR3 DNA is TGTGCCAGCAGCTTAGGGGGAGGAGGGGTTGAAAAACTGTTTTTT.

J is TRBJ2-5 and V is TRBV19; no clear D. This CDR3 has 14 residues. Germline CDR1 is LNHDA and CDR2 is SQIVND (reference sequence). V lost 5 bases and J 1 base, leaving 11 bases between the germline ends. The CDR3 nucleotides are TGTGCCAGTAGTCCCGTTAGTCGCCAAGAGACCCAGTACTTC. This translates into CASSPVSRQETQYF.

This clone occurred once. The rearrangement uses TRBV30 and TRBJ1-4; perhaps TRBD1 as D (6 bases). The V gene's germline CDR1 is GTSNPN and CDR2 SVGIG (reference sequence). Trimming took off 3 bases at V and 12 bases at J, with 11 bases between the two ends. This CDR3 comprises 11 residues. The CDR3: CAWRQGTELFF. The DNA of the CDR3 is TGTGCCTGGAGACAGGGTACGGAACTGTTTTTT.

This sequence joins TRBV6-8 and TRBJ2-5; 12 positions match TRBD2. V gave up 2 bases and J gave up 5 bases; unmatched junction bases: 6. The CDR3 length is 16 residues. CDR1 MNHGY and CDR2 SAAAGT come from the germline V gene. In DNA form, the CDR3 reads TGTGCCAGCAGTTACGGCCTAGCGGGAGGGGAGGAGACCCAGTACTTC. This gives the protein CASSYGLAGGEETQYF.

V gene TRBV28 combines with J gene TRBJ1-2; no firm D call. The ends were cut back, 4 bases at V and 0 bases at J, with 9 bases in the middle. The CDR3 is 14 amino acids. Germline V gives CDR1 MDHEN, CDR2 SYDVKM. The CDR3 DNA reads as TGTGCCAGCAGTTCCCACCGGTCTAACTATGGCTACACCTTC. Translation gives CASSSHRSNYGYTF.

V and J are TRBV19 and TRBJ1-5; no reliable D call. The V gene's germline CDR1 is LNHDA and CDR2 SQIVND (reference sequence). This CDR3 is 14 amino acids long. Trimming stripped 5 bases from V and 4 bases from J, with 12 bases between. The CDR3 here is CASSSRQRNQPQHF. The CDR3 DNA sequence: TGTGCCAGTAGTTCCCGGCAGCGTAATCAGCCCCAGCATTTT. Full variable domain (remainder filled in from reference TRBV19 and TRBJ1-5): DGGITQSPKYLFRKEGQNVTLSCEQNLNHDAMYWYRQDPGQGLRLIYYSQIVNDFQKGDIAEGYSVSREKKESFPLTVTSAQKNPTAFYLCASSSRQRNQPQHFGDGTRLSIL.

This sequence joins TRBV6-8 and TRBJ2-7; D gene ambiguous. Germline V gene data show CDR1 as MNHGY and CDR2 as SAAAGT. V lost 7 bases to trimming and J lost 3 bases, with 16 bases between them. The length of the CDR3 is 14 residues. The CDR3 nucleotides read TGTGCCAGCATTCACGGAGTTTCCGGCTACGAGCAGTACTTC. Translating it yields CASIHGVSGYEQYF.

This CDR3 is CASSSRLAGATDTQYF. The CDR3 DNA reads as TGTGCCAGCAGCTCCAGACTAGCGGGAGCCACAGATACGCAGTATTTT. The chain combines TRBV11-3 with TRBJ2-3; 12 bases fit TRBD2. V was clipped by 4 bases and J by 2 bases; unmatched bases: 4. This CDR3 contains 16 residues. CDR1 is SGHNT and CDR2 is YENEEA in the germline V gene.

CDR3 amino acids: CATGDSDGLYGYTF. The CDR3 DNA follows: TGTGCCACCGGAGATAGCGACGGACTCTATGGCTACACCTTC. This sequence joins TRBV12-2 and TRBJ1-2. TRBV12-2 is assigned pseudogene status. The CDR3 extends over 14 amino acids.

The rearrangement links TRBV6-8 to TRBJ1-2, with D hard to call. Germline assignment: CDR1 MNHGY and CDR2 SAAAGT. The CDR3 is 12 residues long. V lost 10 bases to trimming and J lost 4 bases, with 13 bases between them. As DNA, the CDR3 is TGTGCCATCAGCACGCCGACCTATGGCTACACCTTC. Translation: CAISTPTYGYTF.

This chain joins TRBV30 and TRBJ1-5, with unresolved D. Per germline, CDR1 GTSNPN and CDR2 SVGIG (reference sequence). This CDR3 comprises 13 residues. With 0 bases removed from V and 7 bases from J, the gap between germline ends came to 10 bases. CDR3 loop: CAWSVTAGQPQHF. The CDR3 coding sequence is TGTGCCTGGAGTGTAACCGCGGGGCAGCCCCAGCATTTT.

The rearrangement links TRBV11-3 to TRBJ2-7; D is undetermined. Germline CDR1 is SGHNT and CDR2 is YENEEA. This CDR3 spans 14 amino acids. V lost 2 bases, J lost 3 bases, and 11 bases lay in between. The CDR3 protein is CASSLSATGYEQYF. In nucleotides, the CDR3 is TGTGCCAGCAGCTTATCGGCTACGGGCTACGAGCAGTACTTC.

The chain combines TRBV30 with TRBJ1-1; no reliable D call. Trimming shortened V by 5 bases and J by 6 bases, and 13 bases separated the two germline ends. The germline CDR1 and CDR2 sequences are GTSNPN and SVGIG (reference sequence). The CDR3 is made up of 12 amino acids. The CDR3 DNA reads TGTGCCTGGGGAGAATCGGGCGCTGAAGCTTTCTTT. Encoded protein: CAWGESGAEAFF.

CDR3 DNA: TGTGCCTGGAGAAGGACAGGGGGTATGGACGAGCAGTACTTC. It encodes CAWRRTGGMDEQYF. This chain uses TRBV30 with TRBJ2-7; 10 bases fit TRBD1. After removal of 3 bases from V and 5 bases from J, the junction contained 7 bases not matched to a gene. CDR1 and CDR2 from the germline V gene are GTSNPN and SVGIG (reference sequence). The CDR3 spans 14 residues.

This sequence joins TRBV7-6 and TRBJ2-3; possibly TRBD1 for D (7 bases). Deletions cut 4 bases from V and 1 base from J, with 12 bases between. The germline CDR1 and CDR2 sequences are SGHVS and FNYEAQ. The CDR3 has 15 residues. The CDR3 DNA follows: TGTGCCAGCAGCTGGAGGGGGCGCGGCACAGATACGCAGTATTTT. It translates to CASSWRGRGTDTQYF.

J is TRBJ1-5 and V is TRBV29-1; no firm D call. The germline CDR1 and CDR2 sequences are SQVTM and ANQGSEA. The length of the CDR3 is 12 residues. Trimming left V 4 bases short and J 4 bases short, with 8 bases between. The CDR3 nucleotides are TGCAGCGTTGGGGCAGTTAATCAGCCCCAGCATTTT. Its protein is CSVGAVNQPQHF.

CDR3: CASRLTGPKGTIYF. The CDR3, as DNA: TGTGCCAGCAGGCTTACCGGGCCCAAGGGCACCATATATTTT. The chain couples TRBV11-3 to TRBJ1-3; no reliable D call. The CDR3 contains 14 residues. Germline V gene sequence: CDR1 SGHNT, CDR2 YENEEA. Trimming cost V 6 bases and J 9 bases, with 18 bases left between them.

A remark on this clone: Germline and junction disagree at one end, which may indicate a read error. This rearrangement joins TRBV18 to TRBJ1-2, with D possibly matching TRBD1 (6 bases). CDR3 length: 14 residues. Germline V gene sequence: CDR1 KGHSH, CDR2 LQKENI. DNA for the CDR3: TGTGCCAGTTCACTTAACAGGGAGAACTATGGCTACACCTTC. Encoded protein: CASSLNRENYGYTF.